This TCR beta chain was identified in a study of human T cells and chemical hapten exposure. General study findings and limits: Counts of expanded TCRs (at PT1) showed a positive correlation with patch test score. Controls had significantly fewer large CDR3 similarity clusters than were formed by expanded TCRs.

The CDR3 extends over 12 amino acids. CDR1 is MDHEN, CDR2 SYDVKM, per germline. V lost 6 bases and J 5 bases, leaving 8 bases between the germline ends. On this clonotype itself: Antigen unknown.

MiXCR, run by TCRdb on the RACE reads, gives a single entry per CDR3 protein. The table has 65,000 to 90,000 distinct CDR3 sequences, about 14% seen once. Time point of the sample: pre-sensitization, week 0. As for treatment: therapeutic diphenylcyclopropenone sensitization with weekly scalp DPC. V is TRBV28 and J is TRBJ1-5; D gene unclear. The receptor was derived from a woman in her forties or fifties with alopecia areata. Some clones in this sample may be carry-over from other donors' samples. The material sequenced was whole blood, taken in connection with sensitization to the hapten diphenylcyclopropenone (DPC). The CDR3 DNA sequence: TGTGCCAGCAGCATGGAGGATCAGCCCCAGCATTTT. This codes for CASSMEDQPQHF. Full variable domain (rest looked up from reference TRBV28 and TRBJ1-5): DVKVTQSSRYLVKRTGEKVFLECVQDMDHENMFWYRQDPGLGLRLIYFSYDVKMKEKGDIPEGYSVSREKKERFSLILESASTNQTSMYLCASSMEDQPQHFGDGTRLSIL.